This TCR beta chain stems from a study of T cell responses to AZD1222 COVID-19 vaccine. Study findings and constraints: The breadth and depth of Spike-specific TCRs increased once two AZD1222 doses had been given. Most donors were white British and more were female, and clonal diversity was possibly underestimated.

CDR3 length: 14 amino acids. V shed 6 bases and J shed 0 bases, with 11 bases lying between them. CDR1 and CDR2 from the germline V gene are MNHEY and SVGAGI. Points on this clone: What it binds is unknown.

TCRdb keeps only in-frame clones here, not all; method: immunoSEQ multiplex PCR. The sample includes about 180,000 clones, 90% to 95% of them seen just once. The sequences come from peripheral blood, collected 28 days after the second dose of the MenACWY control vaccine. The sequence was obtained from an adult who received the MenACWY meningococcal vaccine as a control. This sequence joins TRBV6-5 and TRBJ1-2; the D gene is possibly TRBD1 (5 bases). CDR3 in DNA: TGTGCCAGCAGAACAGGTTCAGCTAACTATGGCTACACCTTC. It is translated as CASRTGSANYGYTF.